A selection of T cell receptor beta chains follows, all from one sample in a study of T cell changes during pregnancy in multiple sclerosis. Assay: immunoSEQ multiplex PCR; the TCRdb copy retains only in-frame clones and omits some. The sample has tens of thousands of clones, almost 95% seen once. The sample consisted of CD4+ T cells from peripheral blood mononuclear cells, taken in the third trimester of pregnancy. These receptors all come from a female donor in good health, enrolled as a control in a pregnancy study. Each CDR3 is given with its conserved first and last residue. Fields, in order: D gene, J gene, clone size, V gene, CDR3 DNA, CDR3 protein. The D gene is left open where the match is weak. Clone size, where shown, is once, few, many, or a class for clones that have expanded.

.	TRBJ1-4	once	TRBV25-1	TGTGCCAGCACCCGGGGGAGGGAAAAACTGTTTTTT	CASTRGREKLFF
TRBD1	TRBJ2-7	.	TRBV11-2	TGTGCCAGCAGCCCCATCCGGGACAGGTCATCCTACGAGCAGTACTTC	CASSPIRDRSSYEQYF
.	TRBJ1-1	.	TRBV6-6	TGTGCCAGCACCCCGGTAGAGAACACTGAAGCTTTCTTT	CASTPVENTEAFF
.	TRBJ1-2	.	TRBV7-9	TGTGCCAGCAGCTTAATAGGGTTGAGGGCAGAGCGGAGTGGCTACACCTTC	CASSLIGLRAERSGYTF
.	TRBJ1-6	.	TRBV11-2	TGTGCCAGCAGCCCCGGGACAACTAATTCACCCCTCCACTTT	CASSPGTTNSPLHF
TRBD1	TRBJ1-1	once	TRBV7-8	TGTGCCAGCAGCTCGCGCCGGGACAGGGAAACTGAAGCTTTCTTT	CASSSRRDRETEAFF
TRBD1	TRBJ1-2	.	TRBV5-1	TGCGCCAGCAGCGACGGGACAGCCTCCAGTGACACCTTC	CASSDGTASSDTF
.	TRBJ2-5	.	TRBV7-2	TGTGCCAGCAGCCTGCCCTCCCGGGAGACCCAGTACTTC	CASSLPSRETQYF
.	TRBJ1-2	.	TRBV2	TGTGCCAGCAGTGACGGTTATGGCTACACCTTC	CASSDGYGYTF
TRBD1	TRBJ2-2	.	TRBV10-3	TGTGCCATCTCCCAGGGGGTGAACACCGGGGAGCTGTTTTTT	CAISQGVNTGELFF
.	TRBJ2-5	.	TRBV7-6	TGTGCCAGCAGCCCAGGGGAGACCCAGTACTTC	CASSPGETQYF
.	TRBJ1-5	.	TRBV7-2	TGTGCCAGCAGCCCCCCGGGAGGGGGGACCCATCAGCCCCAGCATTTT	CASSPPGGGTHQPQHF
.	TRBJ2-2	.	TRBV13	TGTGCCAGCAGCTTAGGCGGCCGAATAATGGGGGCGAATCTTCAAACCGGGGAGCTGTTTTTT	CASSLGGRIMGANLQTGELFF
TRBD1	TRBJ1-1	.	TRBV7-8	TGTGCCAGCAGCTTGACAGGGTGGAACACTGAAGCTTTCTTT	CASSLTGWNTEAFF
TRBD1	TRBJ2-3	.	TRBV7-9	TGTGCCAGCAGCCCAGGGGGAATCAGCACAGATACGCAGTATTTT	CASSPGGISTDTQYF
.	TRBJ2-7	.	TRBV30	TGTGCCTGGGGACCGAGGGCCCGGGAGCAGTACTTC	CAWGPRAREQYF
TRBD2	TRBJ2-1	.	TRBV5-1	TGCGCCAGCAGCTTGTCGACTAGCGGGGGCTACAATGAGCAGTTCTTC	CASSLSTSGGYNEQFF